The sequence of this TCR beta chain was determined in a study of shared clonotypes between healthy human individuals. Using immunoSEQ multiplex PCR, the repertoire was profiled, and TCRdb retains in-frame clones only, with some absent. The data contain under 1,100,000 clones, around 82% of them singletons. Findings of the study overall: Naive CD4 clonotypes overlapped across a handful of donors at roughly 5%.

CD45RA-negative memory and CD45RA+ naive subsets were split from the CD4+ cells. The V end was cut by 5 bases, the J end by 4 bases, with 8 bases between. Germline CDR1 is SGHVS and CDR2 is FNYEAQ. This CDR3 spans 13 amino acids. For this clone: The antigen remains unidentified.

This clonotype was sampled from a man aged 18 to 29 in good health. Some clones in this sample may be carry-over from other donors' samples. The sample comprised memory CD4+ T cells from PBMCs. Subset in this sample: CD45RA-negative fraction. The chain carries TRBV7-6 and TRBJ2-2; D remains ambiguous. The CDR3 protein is CASSQRVTGELFF. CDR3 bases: TGTGCCAGCAGCCAGAGAGTCACCGGGGAGCTGTTTTTT. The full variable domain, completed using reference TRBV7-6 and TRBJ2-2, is GAGVSQSPRYKVTKRGQDVALRCDPISGHVSLYWYRQALGQGPEFLTYFNYEAQQDKSGLPNDRFSAERPEGSISTLTIQRTEQRDSAMYRCASSQRVTGELFFGEGSRLTVL.